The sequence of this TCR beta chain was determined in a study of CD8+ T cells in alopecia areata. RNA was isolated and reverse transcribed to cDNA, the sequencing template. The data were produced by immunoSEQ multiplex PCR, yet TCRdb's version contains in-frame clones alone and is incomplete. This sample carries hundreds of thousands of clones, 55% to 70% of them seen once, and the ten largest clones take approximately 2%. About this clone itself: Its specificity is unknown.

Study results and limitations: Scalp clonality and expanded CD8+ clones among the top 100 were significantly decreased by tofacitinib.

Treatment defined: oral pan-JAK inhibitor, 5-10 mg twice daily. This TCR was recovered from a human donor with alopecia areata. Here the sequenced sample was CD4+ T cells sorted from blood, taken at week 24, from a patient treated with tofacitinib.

DNA of the CDR3: TGTGCCACCAGCAGAGATAGCCCATCGGGGTACTACAATGAGCAGTTCTTC. Translated: CATSRDSPSGYYNEQFF. The chain combines TRBV15 with TRBJ2-1, with D perhaps matching TRBD2 (5 bases). CDR3 size: 17 residues. Germline CDR1 and CDR2: LNHNV and YYDKDF (reference sequence). Trimming removed 0 bases at V and 3 bases at J, with 15 bases between.